The rows below give T cell receptor beta chains drawn from one sample of a study of cytomegalovirus exposure and HLA in healthy donors. Sequencing used immunoSEQ multiplex PCR; TCRdb keeps in-frame clones, though not all of them. The sample contains about 170,000 clones, about 85% of which appear only once. The source material was PBMCs. Every receptor here comes from a woman aged 45-65 years in good health and CMV-seropositive. Each CDR3 is given with its conserved first and last residue. The D gene is left open where the match is weak. The size of a clone is reported for some rows only, either as once, few or many, or as a class for expanded clones.

clone_size j_call v_call d_call cdr3_aa cdr3_nt
once TRBJ2-2 TRBV28 NA CASSLREELFF TGTGCCAGCAGTTTGCGTGAGGAGCTGTTTTTT
NA TRBJ2-1 TRBV6-1 NA CASSELAYNEQFF TGTGCCAGCAGTGAACTAGCCTACAATGAGCAGTTCTTC
NA TRBJ2-1 TRBV19 TRBD1 CASSTPGGRGNLDEQFF TGTGCCAGTAGTACCCCGGGCGGCAGGGGGAACTTGGATGAGCAGTTCTTC
NA TRBJ2-7 TRBV30 NA CASSRGSSSYEQYF TGTGCCTCGAGTCGGGGGTCCTCATCCTACGAGCAGTACTTC
NA TRBJ2-5 TRBV5-1 NA CASREEPFQETQYF TGCGCCAGCAGAGAGGAACCCTTCCAAGAGACCCAGTACTTC
NA TRBJ2-5 TRBV28 TRBD2 CASSWGTSGEYQETQYF TGTGCCAGCAGTTGGGGGACTAGCGGGGAGTACCAAGAGACCCAGTACTTC
NA TRBJ1-3 TRBV30 NA CAWSPQHPNTIYF TGTGCCTGGAGTCCCCAACACCCAAACACCATATATTTT
once TRBJ1-1 TRBV6-1 NA CASSEARGGTEAFF TGTGCCAGCAGTGAAGCTCGGGGGGGCACTGAAGCTTTCTTT
NA TRBJ2-1 TRBV28 NA CASSPDSGPREQFF TGTGCCAGCAGCCCGGATAGCGGCCCGCGGGAGCAGTTCTTC
NA TRBJ2-7 TRBV18 NA CASSPSVSSGEQYF TGTGCCAGCTCACCATCAGTGTCCAGCGGCGAGCAGTACTTC